Shown below are 10 T cell receptor beta chains from a single sample sequenced in a study of T-cell memory formation after mild COVID-19. TCRdb re-called the 5' RACE reads with MiXCR, one entry per CDR3 protein. This sample carries approximately 46,000 distinct CDR3 sequences, around 6.1% of them seen once, and the ten largest clones take roughly 0.79%. The sequenced material came from PBMCs or a T cell subset sorted from them (not recorded which). All receptors come from an adult who had mild COVID-19 (a few samples of this study predate the infection). Cell type and time point are not known.

This clonotype was seen only a few times. The chain couples TRBV3-2 to TRBJ2-3. TRBV3-2 is a known pseudogene. CDR3 size: 11 residues. This CDR3 is CASSPVGVQYF. The CDR3, as DNA: TGTGCCAGCAGCCCCGTAGGAGTACAGTATTTT.

The sample holds many counts of this clonotype. The chain recombines TRBV5-1 with TRBJ2-5; TRBD1 might be the D (6 bases). V gave up 2 bases and J gave up 0 bases, with 11 bases separating them. The CDR3 loop spans 15 amino acids. CDR1 is SGHRS, CDR2 YFSETQ, per germline. CDR3 bases: TGCGCCAGCAGCTTACTGACAGGAGACCAAGAGACCCAGTACTTC. Amino acid sequence: CASSLLTGDQETQYF.

In this sample, this clonotype turned up many times. The chain joins TRBV6-1 to TRBJ1-5; 9 bases fit TRBD1. The CDR3 runs 14 residues. V dropped 7 bases and J dropped 5; count of bases not matched to a gene: 6. The germline CDR1 and CDR2 sequences are MNHNS and SASEGT. For the CDR3, the DNA is TGTGCCAGCAAAACGGGACAGGGTTATCAGCCCCAGCATTTT. It yields the protein CASKTGQGYQPQHF.

This clonotype appeared many times. The chain combines TRBV7-2 with TRBJ2-2; maybe TRBD1 (5 bases). Germline lookup yields CDR1 SGHTA and CDR2 FQGNSA. Between the trimmed V and J ends, which lost 5 bases and 7 bases, there was a span of 14 bases. This CDR3 contains 14 residues. The chain's CDR3 is CASSRIQGVGELFF. CDR3 DNA sequence: TGTGCCAGCAGCCGTATCCAGGGTGTCGGGGAGCTGTTTTTT.

As regards this clonotype: This clone may be a read error of a much larger clone one base away. The V and J genes are TRBV12-3 or TRBV12-4 and TRBJ2-3, with D maybe TRBD2 (6 bases). The CDR3 has 15 residues. The DNA of the CDR3 is TGTGTCAGCAGTTTAGGAGGGATCCTCACAGATACGCAGTATTTT. This encodes CVSSLGGILTDTQYF.

V and J are TRBV7-3 and TRBJ2-3, with D possibly TRBD2 on 6 matching bases. Trimming cost V 4 bases and J 0 bases, with 8 bases left between them. Per germline, CDR1 SGHTA and CDR2 FQGTGA. The CDR3 loop spans 14 amino acids. The CDR3 DNA sequence: TGTGCCAGCAGCTGGGGACTTAGCACAGATACGCAGTATTTT. The encoded protein is CASSWGLSTDTQYF.

This clonotype was found many times. This sequence joins TRBV18 and TRBJ1-2; no firm D call. Trimming stripped 5 bases from V and 4 bases from J, with 14 bases between. The CDR3 spans 14 residues. The germline V gene encodes CDR1 KGHSH and CDR2 LQKENI. CDR3 region: CASSSIPNSYGYTF. Here the CDR3 DNA reads TGTGCCAGCTCATCTATCCCTAACAGCTATGGCTACACCTTC.

V is TRBV3-1 and J is TRBJ1-1, with 11 positions matching TRBD1. CDR1 is LGHDT, CDR2 YNNKEL, per germline (reference sequence). This CDR3 is 17 amino acids long. V gave up 4 bases and J gave up 0 bases; unmatched junction bases: 7. The chain's CDR3 is CASSRDRGRHMNTEAFF. In DNA, the CDR3 is TGTGCCAGCAGCCGGGACAGGGGGAGGCACATGAACACTGAAGCTTTCTTT.

Here the CDR3 reads CASSSSGRVGEQYF. Here the CDR3 DNA reads TGTGCCAGCAGTAGTAGCGGGAGGGTCGGAGAGCAGTACTTC. The chain carries TRBV2 and TRBJ2-7, with 11 bases that match TRBD2. This CDR3 comprises 14 residues. V gave up 5 bases and J gave up 7 bases; unmatched junction bases: 7. Germline V gives CDR1 SNHLY, CDR2 FYNNEI.

This clonotype was seen many times. CDR3: CASSPEAPDDYGYTF. The CDR3 nucleotides are TGTGCCAGCAGTCCGGAGGCCCCAGATGACTATGGCTACACCTTC. This rearrangement joins TRBV12-3 or TRBV12-4 to TRBJ1-2, with no clear D. The CDR3 runs 15 residues. V was pared by 5 bases and J by 3 bases, with 16 bases between.